This T cell receptor beta chain was identified during a study of radiation and T cells in renal cell carcinoma. Profiled with immunoSEQ multiplex PCR; TCRdb holds only in-frame clones, not every one. In the table there are around 20,000 clones, around three fifths of which are singletons. CDR3 size: 12 residues. The V gene's germline CDR1 is LNHNV and CDR2 YYDKDF (reference sequence). V lost 2 bases to trimming and J lost 8 bases, with 4 bases between them. As for treatment: treatment-naive control, cytoreductive nephrectomy. This chain joins TRBV15 and TRBJ1-6; D uncertain. The sample in question was tumor tissue, obtained from a patient whose treatment was nephrectomy without radiotherapy. The clonotype comes from a middle-aged man with renal cell carcinoma. The CDR3 loop is CATSRQDSPLHF. The CDR3 DNA sequence: TGTGCCACCAGCAGACAGGATTCACCCCTCCACTTT.